One sample yielded the 2 T cell receptor beta chains listed below, sequenced in a study of T-cell memory formation after mild COVID-19. MiXCR was run by TCRdb on the 5' RACE reads, yielding one entry per CDR3 protein. Seen here are hundreds of thousands of distinct CDR3 sequences, 16% observed once, and the top ten hold 20% to 25%. The sequencing input was PBMCs or a T cell subset sorted from them (not recorded which). These receptors were collected from a man between 18 and 29 years old who had mild COVID-19 (a few samples of this study predate the infection). Cell type and time point are not known.

The sample holds a few counts of this clonotype. The chain is built from TRBV7-8 and TRBJ2-2; TRBD1 aligns across 7 bases. The CDR3 extends over 15 amino acids. CDR1 and CDR2 from the germline V gene are SGHVS and FQNEAQ. With 7 bases clipped from V and 8 bases from J, the junction kept 13 bases outside the gene matches. The CDR3 DNA is TGTGCCAGCAACGTAGGGATAGGGGGCTCAGGGGAGCTGTTTTTT. Its protein product is CASNVGIGGSGELFF.

This chain joins TRBV6-2 or TRBV6-3 and TRBJ2-7, with D perhaps TRBD2 (5 bases). Germline CDR1 reads MNHEY; CDR2 reads SVGEGT. The CDR3 consists of 14 residues. V shed 6 bases and J shed 0 bases, with 12 bases lying between them. The CDR3 loop is CASSPPSRSYEQYV. CDR3 coding DNA: TGTGCCAGCAGCCCCCCTAGCCGCTCCTACGAGCAGTACGTC.